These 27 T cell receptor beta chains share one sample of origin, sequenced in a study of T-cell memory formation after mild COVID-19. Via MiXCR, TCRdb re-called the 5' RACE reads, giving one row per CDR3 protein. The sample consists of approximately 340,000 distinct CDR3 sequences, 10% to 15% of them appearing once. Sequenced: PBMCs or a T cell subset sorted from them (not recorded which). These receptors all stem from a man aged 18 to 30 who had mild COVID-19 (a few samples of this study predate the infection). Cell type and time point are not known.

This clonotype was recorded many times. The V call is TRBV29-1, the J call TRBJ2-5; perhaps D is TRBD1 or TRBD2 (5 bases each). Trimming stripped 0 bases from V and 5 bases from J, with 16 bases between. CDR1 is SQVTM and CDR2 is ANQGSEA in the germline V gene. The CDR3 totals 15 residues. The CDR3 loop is CSVEDLSGTKETQYF. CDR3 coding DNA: TGCAGCGTTGAAGATCTTTCAGGGACGAAGGAGACCCAGTACTTC.

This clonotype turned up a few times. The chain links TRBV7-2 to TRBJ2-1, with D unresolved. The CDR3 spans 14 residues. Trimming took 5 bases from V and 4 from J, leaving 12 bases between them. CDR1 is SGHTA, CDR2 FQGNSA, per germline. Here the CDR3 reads CASSPTAGYNEQFF. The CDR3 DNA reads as TGTGCCAGCAGCCCAACGGCAGGTTACAATGAGCAGTTCTTC.

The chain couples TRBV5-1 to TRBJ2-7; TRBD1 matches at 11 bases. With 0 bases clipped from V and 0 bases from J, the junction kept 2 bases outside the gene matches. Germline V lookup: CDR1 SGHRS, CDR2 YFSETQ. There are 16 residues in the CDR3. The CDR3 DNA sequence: TGCGCCAGCAGCTTGGGTGGACAGGGGGCCTCCTACGAGCAGTACTTC. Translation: CASSLGGQGASYEQYF.

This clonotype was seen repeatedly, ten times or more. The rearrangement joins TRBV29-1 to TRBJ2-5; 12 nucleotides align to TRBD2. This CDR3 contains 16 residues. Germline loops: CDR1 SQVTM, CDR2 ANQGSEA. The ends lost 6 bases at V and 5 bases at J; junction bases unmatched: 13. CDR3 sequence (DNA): TGCAGCGTCTCCCAGACTAGCGGGGGCCAGGGGGAGACCCAGTACTTC. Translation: CSVSQTSGGQGETQYF.

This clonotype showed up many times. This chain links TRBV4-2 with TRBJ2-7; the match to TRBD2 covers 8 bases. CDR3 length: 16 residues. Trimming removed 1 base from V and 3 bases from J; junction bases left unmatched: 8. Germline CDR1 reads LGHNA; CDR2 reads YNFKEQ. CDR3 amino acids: CASSQGSGGEYYEQYF. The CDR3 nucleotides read TGTGCCAGCAGCCAAGGCTCCGGGGGGGAGTACTACGAGCAGTACTTC.

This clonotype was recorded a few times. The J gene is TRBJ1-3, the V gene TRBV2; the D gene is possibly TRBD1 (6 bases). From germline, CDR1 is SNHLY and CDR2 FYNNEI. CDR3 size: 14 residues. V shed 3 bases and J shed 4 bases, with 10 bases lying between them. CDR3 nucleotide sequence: TGTGCCAGCAGTGATGCGGGGGGCGGAAACACCATATATTTT. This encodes CASSDAGGGNTIYF. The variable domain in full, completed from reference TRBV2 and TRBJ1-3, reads EPEVTQTPSHQVTQMGQEVILRCVPISNHLYFYWYRQILGQKVEFLVSFYNNEISEKSEIFDDQFSVERPDGSNFTLKIRSTKLEDSAMYFCASSDAGGGNTIYFGEGSWLTVV.

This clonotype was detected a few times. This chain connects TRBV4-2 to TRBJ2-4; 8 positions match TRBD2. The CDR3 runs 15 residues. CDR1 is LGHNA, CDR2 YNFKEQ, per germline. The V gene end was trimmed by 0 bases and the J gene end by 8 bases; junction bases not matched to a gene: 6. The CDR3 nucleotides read TGTGCCAGCAGCCAAGACGGGAGCGGGGGTTACATTCAGTACTTC. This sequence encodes CASSQDGSGGYIQYF.

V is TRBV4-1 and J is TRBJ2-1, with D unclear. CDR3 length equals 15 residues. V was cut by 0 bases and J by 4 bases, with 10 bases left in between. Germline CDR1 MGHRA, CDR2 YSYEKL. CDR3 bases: TGCGCCAGCAGCCAAGAGGGTGCGGTATACAATGAGCAGTTCTTC. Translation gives CASSQEGAVYNEQFF.

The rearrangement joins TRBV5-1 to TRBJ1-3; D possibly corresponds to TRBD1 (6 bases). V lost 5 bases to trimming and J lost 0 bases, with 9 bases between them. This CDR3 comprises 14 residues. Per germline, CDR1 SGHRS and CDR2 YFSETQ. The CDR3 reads CASRQGYSGNTIYF. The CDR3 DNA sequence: TGCGCCAGCAGGCAGGGGTACTCTGGAAACACCATATATTTT. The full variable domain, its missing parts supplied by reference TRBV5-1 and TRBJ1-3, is KAGVTQTPRYLIKTRGQQVTLSCSPISGHRSVSWYQQTPGQGLQFLFEYFSETQRNKGNFPGRFSGRQFSNSRSEMNVSTLELGDSALYLCASRQGYSGNTIYFGEGSWLTVV.

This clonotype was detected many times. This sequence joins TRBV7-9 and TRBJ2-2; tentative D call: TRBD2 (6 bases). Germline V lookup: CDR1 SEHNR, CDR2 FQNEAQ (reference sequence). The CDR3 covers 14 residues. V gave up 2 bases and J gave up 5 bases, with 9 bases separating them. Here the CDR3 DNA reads TGTGCCAGCAGCTTACCCGGGAGAACCGGGGAGCTGTTTTTT. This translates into CASSLPGRTGELFF.

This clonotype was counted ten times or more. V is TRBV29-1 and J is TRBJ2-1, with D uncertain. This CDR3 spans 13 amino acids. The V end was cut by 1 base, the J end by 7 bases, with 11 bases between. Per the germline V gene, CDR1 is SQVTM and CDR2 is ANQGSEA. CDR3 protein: CSVEAPLGNEQFF. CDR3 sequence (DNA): TGCAGCGTTGAAGCCCCCCTGGGGAATGAGCAGTTCTTC.

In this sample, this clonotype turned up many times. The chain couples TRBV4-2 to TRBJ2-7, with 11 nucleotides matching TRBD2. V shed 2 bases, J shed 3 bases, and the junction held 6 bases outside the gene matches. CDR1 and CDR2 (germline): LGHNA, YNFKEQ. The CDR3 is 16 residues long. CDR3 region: CASSQITGTSGYEQYF. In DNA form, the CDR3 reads TGTGCCAGCAGCCAAATCACCGGGACTAGCGGCTACGAGCAGTACTTC.

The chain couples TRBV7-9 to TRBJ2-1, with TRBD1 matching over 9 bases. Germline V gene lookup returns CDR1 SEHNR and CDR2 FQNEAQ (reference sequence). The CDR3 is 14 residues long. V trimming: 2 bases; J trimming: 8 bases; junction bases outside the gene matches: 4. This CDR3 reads CASSLWDRDHEQFF. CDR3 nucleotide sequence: TGTGCCAGCAGCTTATGGGACAGGGATCATGAGCAGTTCTTC.

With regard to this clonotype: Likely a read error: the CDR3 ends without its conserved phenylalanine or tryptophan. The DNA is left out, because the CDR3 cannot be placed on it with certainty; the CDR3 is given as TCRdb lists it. This CDR3 is CASSPSRALN. This chain connects TRBV6-5 to TRBJ1-2. Germline V gives CDR1 MNHEY, CDR2 SVGAGI. The CDR3 is 10 amino acids long, termini counted.

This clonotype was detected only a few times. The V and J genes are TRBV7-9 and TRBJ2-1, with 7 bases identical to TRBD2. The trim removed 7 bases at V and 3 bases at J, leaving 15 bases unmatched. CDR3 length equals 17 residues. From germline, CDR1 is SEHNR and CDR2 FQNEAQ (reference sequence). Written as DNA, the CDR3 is TGTGCCAGCACCCCTCGAAAGGGCGGGGGAGGCTACAATGAGCAGTTCTTC. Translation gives CASTPRKGGGGYNEQFF.

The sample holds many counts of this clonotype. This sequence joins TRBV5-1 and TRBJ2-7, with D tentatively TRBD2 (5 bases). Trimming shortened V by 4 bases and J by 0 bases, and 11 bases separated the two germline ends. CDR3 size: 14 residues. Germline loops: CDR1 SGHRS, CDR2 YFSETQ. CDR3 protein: CASSADGNSYEQYF. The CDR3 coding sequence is TGCGCCAGCAGCGCAGACGGGAACTCCTACGAGCAGTACTTC.

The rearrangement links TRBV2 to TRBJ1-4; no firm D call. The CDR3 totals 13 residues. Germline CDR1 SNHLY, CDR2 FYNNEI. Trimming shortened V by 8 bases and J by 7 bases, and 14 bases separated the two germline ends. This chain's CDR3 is CASEFESGEKLFF. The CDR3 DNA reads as TGTGCCAGCGAATTTGAGTCAGGTGAAAAACTGTTTTTT.

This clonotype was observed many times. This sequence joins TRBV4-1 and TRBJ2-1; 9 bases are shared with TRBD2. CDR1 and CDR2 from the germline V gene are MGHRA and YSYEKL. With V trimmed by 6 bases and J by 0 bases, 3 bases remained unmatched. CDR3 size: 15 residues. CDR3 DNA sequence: TGCGCCAGCAGTCTAGCGGGGACCTCCTACAATGAGCAGTTCTTC. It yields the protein CASSLAGTSYNEQFF.

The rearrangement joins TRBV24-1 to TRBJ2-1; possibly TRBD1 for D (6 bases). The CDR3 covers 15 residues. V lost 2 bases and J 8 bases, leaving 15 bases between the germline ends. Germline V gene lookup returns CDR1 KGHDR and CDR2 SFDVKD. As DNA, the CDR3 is TGTGCCACCAGTGATTACCCTGGGGGCCGCGATGAGCAGTTCTTC. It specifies CATSDYPGGRDEQFF.

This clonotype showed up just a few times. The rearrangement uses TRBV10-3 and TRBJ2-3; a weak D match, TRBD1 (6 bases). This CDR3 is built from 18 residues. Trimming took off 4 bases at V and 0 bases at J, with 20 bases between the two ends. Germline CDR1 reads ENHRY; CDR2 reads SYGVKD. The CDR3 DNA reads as TGTGCCATCAGTGCCAGGGGCGAATTACCCTCTAGCACAGATACGCAGTATTTT. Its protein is CAISARGELPSSTDTQYF.

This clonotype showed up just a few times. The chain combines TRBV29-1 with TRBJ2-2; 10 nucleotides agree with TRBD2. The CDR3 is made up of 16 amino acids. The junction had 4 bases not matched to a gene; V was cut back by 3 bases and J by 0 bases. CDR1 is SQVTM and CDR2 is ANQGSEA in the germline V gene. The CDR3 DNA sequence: TGCAGCGTTGAGGGACTAGCGAACGCGAACACCGGGGAGCTGTTTTTT. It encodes CSVEGLANANTGELFF.

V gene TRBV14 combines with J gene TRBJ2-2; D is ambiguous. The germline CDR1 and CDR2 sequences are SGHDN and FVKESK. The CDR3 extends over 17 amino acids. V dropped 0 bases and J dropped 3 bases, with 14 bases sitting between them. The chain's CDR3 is CASSQDIGTLDTGELFF. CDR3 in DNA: TGTGCCAGCAGCCAAGATATAGGTACTCTGGACACCGGGGAGCTGTTTTTT.

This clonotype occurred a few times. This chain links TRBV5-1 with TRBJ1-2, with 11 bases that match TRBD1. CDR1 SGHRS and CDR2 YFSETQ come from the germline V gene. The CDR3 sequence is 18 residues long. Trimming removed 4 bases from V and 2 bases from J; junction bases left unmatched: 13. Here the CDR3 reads CASSRNQGTGGTNYGYTF. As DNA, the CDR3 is TGCGCCAGCAGCCGGAACCAGGGGACAGGGGGGACCAACTATGGCTACACCTTC. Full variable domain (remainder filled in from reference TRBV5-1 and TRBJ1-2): KAGVTQTPRYLIKTRGQQVTLSCSPISGHRSVSWYQQTPGQGLQFLFEYFSETQRNKGNFPGRFSGRQFSNSRSEMNVSTLELGDSALYLCASSRNQGTGGTNYGYTFGSGTRLTVV.

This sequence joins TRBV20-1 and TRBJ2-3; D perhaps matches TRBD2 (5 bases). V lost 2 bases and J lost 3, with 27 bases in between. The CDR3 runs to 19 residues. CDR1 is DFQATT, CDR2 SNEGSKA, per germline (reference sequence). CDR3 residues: CSARSLARRAYSVTDTQYF. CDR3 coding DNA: TGCAGTGCTAGAAGCCTAGCTCGTAGGGCGTATTCGGTGACAGATACGCAGTATTTT.

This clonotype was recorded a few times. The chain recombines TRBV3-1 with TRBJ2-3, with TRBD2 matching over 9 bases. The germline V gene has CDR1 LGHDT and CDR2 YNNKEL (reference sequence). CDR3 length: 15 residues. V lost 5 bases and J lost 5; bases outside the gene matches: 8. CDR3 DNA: TGTGCCAGCAGCGCACTAGCGGGCGTCGGAGATACGCAGTATTTT. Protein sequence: CASSALAGVGDTQYF.

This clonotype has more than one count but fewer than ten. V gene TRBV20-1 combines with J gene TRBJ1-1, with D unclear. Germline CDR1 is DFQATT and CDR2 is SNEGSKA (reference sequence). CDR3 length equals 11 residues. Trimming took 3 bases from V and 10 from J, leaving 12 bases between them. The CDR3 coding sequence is TGCAGTGCTAGGGCATCCCTGGGAGCTTTCTTT. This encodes CSARASLGAFF.

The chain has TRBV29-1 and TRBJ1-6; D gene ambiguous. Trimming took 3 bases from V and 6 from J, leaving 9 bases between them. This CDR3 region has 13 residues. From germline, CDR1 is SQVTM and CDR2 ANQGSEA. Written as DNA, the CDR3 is TGCAGCGTTGAGGAGACATCTAATTCACCCCTCCACTTT. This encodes CSVEETSNSPLHF.